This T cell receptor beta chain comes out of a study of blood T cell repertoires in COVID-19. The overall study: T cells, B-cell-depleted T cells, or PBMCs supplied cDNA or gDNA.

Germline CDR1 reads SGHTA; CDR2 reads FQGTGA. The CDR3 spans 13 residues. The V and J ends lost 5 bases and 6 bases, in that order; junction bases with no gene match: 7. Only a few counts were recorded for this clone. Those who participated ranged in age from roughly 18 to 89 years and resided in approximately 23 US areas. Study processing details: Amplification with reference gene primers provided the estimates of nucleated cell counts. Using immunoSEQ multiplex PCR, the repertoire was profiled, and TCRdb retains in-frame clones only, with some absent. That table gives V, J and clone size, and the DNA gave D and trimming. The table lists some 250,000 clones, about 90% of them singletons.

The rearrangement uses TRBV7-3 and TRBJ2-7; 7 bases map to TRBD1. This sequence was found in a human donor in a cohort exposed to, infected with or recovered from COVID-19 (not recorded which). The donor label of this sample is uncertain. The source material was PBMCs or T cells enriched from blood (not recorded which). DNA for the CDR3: TGTGCCAGCAGCAGCCGACAGGGCGGCGAGCAGTACTTC. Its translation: CASSSRQGGEQYF.